This TCR beta chain was obtained from a study of T cell repertoires in cytomegalovirus infection. Comment on this clonotype: Antigen unknown.

MiXCR, run by TCRdb on the reads, gives a single entry per CDR3 protein. The table lists fewer than 950,000 distinct CDR3 sequences, over 25% of them singletons. CDR1 and CDR2 from the germline V gene are SNHLY and FYNNEI. This CDR3 has 13 amino acids. J was trimmed by 8 bases and V by 10 bases; bases with no gene match: 11. This chain uses TRBV2 with TRBJ1-2, with 9 bases identical to TRBD1. The source material was cultured CD8+ T cells from PBMCs, sampled from culture after CMV antigen stimulation. This TCR derives from a human donor in good health (CMV status not recorded). Some clones in this sample may be carry-over from other donors' samples. This CDR3 is CATWTGAPDGYTF. The CDR3 region has the DNA TGTGCCACCTGGACAGGGGCGCCAGACGGCTACACCTTC.